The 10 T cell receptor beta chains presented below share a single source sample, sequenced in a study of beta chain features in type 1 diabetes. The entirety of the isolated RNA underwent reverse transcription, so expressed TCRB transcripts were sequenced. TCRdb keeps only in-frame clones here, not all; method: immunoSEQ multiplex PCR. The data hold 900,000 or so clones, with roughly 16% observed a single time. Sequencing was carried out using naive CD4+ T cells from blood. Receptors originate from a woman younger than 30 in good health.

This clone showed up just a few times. The CDR3 DNA follows: TGTGCCAGCAGCCAAGAAGTCAGGGCGGTTTTCAATGAGCAGTTCTTC. Translated, it gives CASSQEVRAVFNEQFF. The gene calls are TRBV4-2 and TRBJ2-1, with D tentatively TRBD1 (5 bases). This CDR3 is built from 16 residues. CDR1 LGHNA and CDR2 YNFKEQ come from the germline V gene. The V end lost 0 bases, the J end lost 6 bases, and 15 bases lay between the germline ends.

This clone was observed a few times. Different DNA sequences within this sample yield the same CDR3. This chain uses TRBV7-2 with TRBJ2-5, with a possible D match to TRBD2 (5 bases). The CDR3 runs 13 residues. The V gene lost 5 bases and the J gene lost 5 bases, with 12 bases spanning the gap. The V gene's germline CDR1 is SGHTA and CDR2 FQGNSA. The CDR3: CASSPRTGETQYF. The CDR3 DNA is TGTGCCAGCAGCCCTCGGACTGGGGAGACCCAGTACTTC.

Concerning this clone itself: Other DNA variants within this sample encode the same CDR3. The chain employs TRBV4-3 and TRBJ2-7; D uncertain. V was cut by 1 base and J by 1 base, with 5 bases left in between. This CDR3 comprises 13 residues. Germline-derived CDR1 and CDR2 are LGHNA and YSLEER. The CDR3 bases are TGCGCCAGCAGCCAAGGAGCTTCCTACGAGCAGTACTTC. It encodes CASSQGASYEQYF.

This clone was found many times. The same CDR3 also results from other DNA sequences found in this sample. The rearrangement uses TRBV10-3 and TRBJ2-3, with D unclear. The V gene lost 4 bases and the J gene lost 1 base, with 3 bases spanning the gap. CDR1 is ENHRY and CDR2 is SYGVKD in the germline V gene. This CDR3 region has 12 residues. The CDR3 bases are TGTGCCATCAGTGGAGGCACAGATACGCAGTATTTT. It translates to CAISGGTDTQYF.

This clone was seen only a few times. CDR3 loop: CASLGDRDGEQYF. The CDR3 nucleotides are TGTGCCAGCCTGGGGGACAGGGACGGCGAGCAGTACTTC. The chain has TRBV28 and TRBJ2-7; 9 positions match TRBD1. The CDR3 is made up of 13 amino acids. Germline CDR1 reads MDHEN; CDR2 reads SYDVKM. V lost 8 bases to trimming and J lost 6 bases; unmatched junction nucleotides: 8.

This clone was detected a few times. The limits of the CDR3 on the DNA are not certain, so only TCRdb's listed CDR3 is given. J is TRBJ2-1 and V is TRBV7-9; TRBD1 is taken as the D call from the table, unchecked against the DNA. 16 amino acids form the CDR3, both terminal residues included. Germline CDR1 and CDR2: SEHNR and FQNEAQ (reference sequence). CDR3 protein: CASSFGSGQGADEQFF.

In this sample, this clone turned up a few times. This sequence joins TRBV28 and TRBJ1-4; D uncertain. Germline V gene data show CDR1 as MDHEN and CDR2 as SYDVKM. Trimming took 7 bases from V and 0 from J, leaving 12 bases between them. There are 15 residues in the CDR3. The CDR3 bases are TGTGCCAGCAAGAACGAAGGCGCAACTAATGAAAAACTGTTTTTT. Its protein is CASKNEGATNEKLFF.

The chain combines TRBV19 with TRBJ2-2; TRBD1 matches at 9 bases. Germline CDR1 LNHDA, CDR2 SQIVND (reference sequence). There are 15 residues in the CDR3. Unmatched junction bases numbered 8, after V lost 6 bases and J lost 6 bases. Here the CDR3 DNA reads TGTGCCAGTAGCGACAGGGGGAAAAATCCCGGGGAGCTGTTTTTT. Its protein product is CASSDRGKNPGELFF.

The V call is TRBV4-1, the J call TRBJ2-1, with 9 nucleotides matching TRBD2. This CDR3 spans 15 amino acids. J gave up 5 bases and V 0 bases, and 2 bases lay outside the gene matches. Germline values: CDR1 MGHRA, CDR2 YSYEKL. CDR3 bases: TGCGCCAGCAGCCAAGATAGACTAGCGGACAATGAGCAGTTCTTC. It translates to CASSQDRLADNEQFF.

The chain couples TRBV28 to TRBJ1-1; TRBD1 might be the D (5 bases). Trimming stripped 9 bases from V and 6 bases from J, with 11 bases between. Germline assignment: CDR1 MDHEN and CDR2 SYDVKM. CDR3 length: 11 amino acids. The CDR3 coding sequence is TGTGCCAGTACCGGGGCCTCTGAAGCTTTCTTT. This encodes CASTGASEAFF.